These 7 T cell receptor beta chains were sequenced from one sample in a study of blood T cell repertoires in COVID-19. Sequencing was performed with immunoSEQ multiplex PCR; in TCRdb, only in-frame clones are kept and a portion is missing. The table records 11,000 or so clones, approximately 80% of them present only once. Sequenced sample: peripheral blood. These receptors all come from an older man with acute or convalescent COVID-19.

The chain has TRBV7-2 and TRBJ2-2; 7 nucleotides agree with TRBD2. Trimming cost V 5 bases and J 2 bases; bases outside gene matches: 8. Per germline, CDR1 SGHTA and CDR2 FQGNSA. This CDR3 region has 16 residues. The chain's CDR3 is CASSEYLAANTGELFF. The CDR3 coding sequence is TGTGCCAGCAGCGAGTATCTAGCGGCCAACACCGGGGAGCTGTTTTTT.

The chain uses TRBV9 and TRBJ1-2; D is perhaps TRBD1 (5 bases). Germline V gives CDR1 SGDLS, CDR2 YYNGEE. CDR3 length: 20 amino acids. V dropped 4 bases and J dropped 0 bases, with 28 bases sitting between them. As DNA, the CDR3 is TGTGCCAGCAGCCCCCGCCAAGACGGGGGGGGAGCGAAAACTAACTATGGCTACACCTTC. This gives the protein CASSPRQDGGGAKTNYGYTF.

As DNA, the CDR3 is TGTGCCAGCACCCAGTACACTGAAGCTTTCTTT. Encoded protein: CASTQYTEAFF. The rearrangement uses TRBV2 and TRBJ1-1; the D is unclear. The CDR3 has 11 residues. The V and J ends lost 7 bases and 3 bases respectively, with 6 bases between them. The germline CDR1 and CDR2 sequences are SNHLY and FYNNEI.

The CDR3 region is CASSQWQKETQYF. Here the CDR3 DNA reads TGCGCCAGCAGCCAGTGGCAGAAAGAGACCCAGTACTTC. The chain employs TRBV4-1 and TRBJ2-5; D remains ambiguous. CDR1 is MGHRA and CDR2 is YSYEKL in the germline V gene. Trimming removed 3 bases at V and 3 bases at J, with 8 bases between. CDR3 size: 13 residues.

The genes are TRBV13 and TRBJ2-5, with TRBD1 matching 7 bases. V lost 0 bases and J lost 0; bases outside the gene matches: 1. Looked up from germline, CDR1 is PRHDT and CDR2 is FYEKMQ (reference sequence). The CDR3 contains 15 residues. Here the CDR3 DNA reads TGTGCCAGCAGCTTAGGACAGGGGTACCAAGAGACCCAGTACTTC. Translating gives CASSLGQGYQETQYF.

The chain combines TRBV6-5 with TRBJ1-6; 8 bases are shared with TRBD1. CDR3 length equals 14 residues. J was trimmed by 9 bases and V by 4 bases; bases with no gene match: 5. Germline V gene sequence: CDR1 MNHEY, CDR2 SVGAGI. The DNA of the CDR3 is TGTGCCAGCAGTTTGCGGACAGGGTCTTCACCCCTCCACTTT. Translated, it gives CASSLRTGSSPLHF.

The chain combines TRBV9 with TRBJ1-3; TRBD1 matches at 10 bases. The CDR3 sequence is 17 residues long. Germline lookup yields CDR1 SGDLS and CDR2 YYNGEE. After removal of 0 bases from V and 7 bases from J, the junction contained 10 bases not matched to a gene. DNA of the CDR3: TGTGCCAGCAGCGTAGGGGACAGGGGAGATTCCCCTAACACCATATATTTT. Amino acids: CASSVGDRGDSPNTIYF. Supplemented by reference TRBV9 and TRBJ1-3, the full variable domain reads DSGVTQTPKHLITATGQRVTLRCSPRSGDLSVYWYQQSLDQGLQFLIQYYNGEERAKGNILERFSAQQFPDLHSELNLSSLELGDSALYFCASSVGDRGDSPNTIYFGEGSWLTVV.